Listed below are T cell receptor beta chains from one sample, sequenced in a study of blood T cell repertoires in COVID-19. The table came from immunoSEQ multiplex PCR; TCRdb's copy has only in-frame clones and leaves some out. The data show around 700,000 clones, around 89% seen once. Sequencing was carried out using peripheral blood. These receptor sequences come from a woman aged 18-29 years with acute or convalescent COVID-19. Each CDR3 is given with its conserved first and last residue. The D gene is left open where the match is weak. The listing skips clone size in some rows; elsewhere it reads once, few, many or a size class.

d_call j_call v_call clone_size cdr3_length cdr3_aa cdr3_nt
TRBD1 TRBJ1-1 TRBV29-1 . 12 CSATTGLTEAFF TGCAGCGCCACGACAGGGTTGACTGAAGCTTTCTTT
. TRBJ1-1 TRBV2 . 14 CASSGTEMNTEAFF TGTGCCAGCAGTGGGACAGAGATGAACACTGAAGCTTTCTTT
TRBD1 TRBJ2-7 TRBV7-2 . 14 CASSHGTANYEQYF TGTGCCAGCAGCCACGGGACAGCCAACTACGAGCAGTACTTC
. TRBJ1-6 TRBV6-4 . 13 CASQRERDSPLHF TGTGCCAGCCAGCGAGAGCGAGATTCACCCCTCCACTTT
TRBD2 TRBJ2-6 TRBV5-1 . 18 CASSLEIAGGSGANVLTF TGCGCCAGCAGCTTGGAAATAGCGGGGGGCTCTGGGGCCAACGTCCTGACTTTC
. TRBJ1-3 TRBV4-1 . 14 CASTPSPSGNTIYF TGCGCCAGCACCCCGTCCCCCTCTGGAAACACCATATATTTT
. TRBJ1-6 TRBV10-3 . 15 CAISEPGLGNSPLHF TGTGCCATCAGTGAGCCAGGACTGGGGAATTCACCCCTCCACTTT
TRBD1 TRBJ1-1 TRBV29-1 . 16 CSVVPVGATGTAEAFF TGCAGCGTTGTCCCCGTGGGGGCCACCGGGACAGCTGAAGCTTTCTTT
TRBD1 TRBJ1-1 TRBV4-3 . 15 CASSQASTGYTEAFF TGCGCCAGCAGCCAAGCCTCGACAGGGTACACTGAAGCTTTCTTT
. TRBJ1-5 TRBV12-3/TRBV12-4 . 12 CASRQGNQPQHF TGTGCCAGCAGGCAGGGAAATCAGCCCCAGCATTTT
. TRBJ2-1 TRBV5-1 . 12 CASSFGWNEQFF TGCGCCAGCAGCTTCGGGTGGAATGAGCAGTTCTTC
. TRBJ2-7 TRBV5-4 . 15 CASSLNGGISGEQYF TGTGCCAGCAGCTTGAATGGTGGAATTTCGGGCGAGCAGTACTTC
TRBD1 TRBJ2-4 TRBV13 . 13 CASSGTGKNIQYF TGTGCCAGCAGCGGGACAGGGAAAAACATTCAGTACTTC
TRBD2 TRBJ2-7 TRBV5-1 . 15 CASSLGSGGTYEQYF TGCGCCAGCAGCTTGGGAAGCGGGGGGACCTACGAGCAGTACTTC
. TRBJ2-2 TRBV5-5 . 12 CASSLDSGELFF TGTGCCAGCAGCTTGGACAGCGGGGAGCTGTTTTTT
. TRBJ1-2 TRBV7-8 . 16 CASSPRVLITSYGYTF TGTGCCAGCAGCCCCCGGGTCCTTATAACTAGCTATGGCTACACCTTC
. TRBJ1-1 TRBV28 . 16 CASSFTIGGKNTEAFF TGTGCCAGCAGTTTCACTATTGGGGGGAAGAACACTGAAGCTTTCTTT
TRBD2 TRBJ2-1 TRBV9 . 14 CASSVSGGVGEQFF TGTGCCAGCAGCGTAAGCGGGGGGGTAGGTGAGCAGTTCTTC
. TRBJ1-1 TRBV6-2/TRBV6-3 once 15 CASSWGEDMNTEAFF TGTGCCAGCAGTTGGGGGGAGGACATGAACACTGAAGCTTTCTTT
TRBD1 TRBJ2-7 TRBV30 . 13 CAWSGQGGYEQYF TGTGCCTGGAGTGGACAGGGGGGATACGAGCAGTACTTC
. TRBJ1-1 TRBV11-1 . 15 CASSRYSSQNTEAFF TGTGCCAGCAGCCGTTACAGTTCCCAGAACACTGAAGCTTTCTTT
. TRBJ1-3 TRBV4-1 . 16 CASSQDSWAGGNTIYF TGCGCCAGCAGCCAGGACAGTTGGGCTGGAGGAAACACCATATATTTT
. TRBJ1-4 TRBV14 . 14 CASSPRATNEKLFF TGTGCCAGCAGCCCGCGGGCCACTAATGAAAAACTGTTTTTT
TRBD1 TRBJ1-2 TRBV5-6 . 13 CASSPTGKGGYTF TGTGCCAGCAGCCCGACAGGGAAGGGTGGCTACACCTTC
TRBD1 TRBJ1-2 TRBV11-2 . 15 CASSLDRGSNYGYTF TGTGCCAGCAGCTTGGACAGGGGGTCCAACTATGGCTACACCTTC
. TRBJ2-3 TRBV20-1 . 18 CSASFVFVTDTSTDTQYF TGCAGTGCTAGTTTTGTATTCGTCACAGATACTAGCACAGATACGCAGTATTTT
. TRBJ1-2 TRBV12-3/TRBV12-4 . 13 CASSRSGSDGYTF TGTGCCAGCAGTCGGAGTGGTTCGGATGGCTACACCTTC
. TRBJ1-5 TRBV10-3 . 14 CATKPDSYNQPQHF TGTGCCACTAAACCCGACAGTTACAATCAGCCCCAGCATTTT
. TRBJ1-5 TRBV27 . 13 CASSSAENQPQHF TGTGCCAGCAGTTCTGCAGAAAATCAGCCCCAGCATTTT
TRBD1 TRBJ2-7 TRBV11-2 . 14 CASRWDRSSYEQYF TGTGCCAGCAGGTGGGACAGGAGCTCCTACGAGCAGTACTTC
. TRBJ1-4 TRBV9 . 14 CASSVGRGNEKLFF TGTGCCAGCAGCGTAGGTCGGGGTAATGAAAAACTGTTTTTT
. TRBJ2-1 TRBV6-5 . 15 CASSYFGGPYNEQFF TGTGCCAGCAGTTATTTCGGGGGACCTTACAATGAGCAGTTCTTC
. TRBJ1-2 TRBV9 . 15 CASSGTGNRAYGYTF TGTGCCAGCAGCGGTACAGGAAATAGGGCCTATGGCTACACCTTC
TRBD2 TRBJ2-2 TRBV7-3 . 20 CASSLRAGLAGGRTTGELFF TGTGCCAGCAGCTTAAGGGCTGGGTTAGCGGGGGGCCGCACCACCGGGGAGCTGTTTTTT
. TRBJ2-2 TRBV9 . 14 CASSAWQATGELFF TGTGCCAGCAGCGCCTGGCAGGCGACCGGGGAGCTGTTTTTT
TRBD2 TRBJ2-1 TRBV18 . 17 CASSRTSGGATYNEQFF TGTGCCAGCTCTCGCACTAGCGGGGGGGCCACTTACAATGAGCAGTTCTTC
. TRBJ2-1 TRBV5-1 . 16 CASSPGLGGRRNEQFF TGCGCCAGCAGCCCGGGATTGGGGGGGCGTAGGAATGAGCAGTTCTTC
. TRBJ1-3 TRBV25-1 . 14 CASSFPGSGNTIYF TGTGCCAGCAGTTTTCCAGGGTCCGGAAACACCATATATTTT
. TRBJ2-7 TRBV2 . 13 CASSEQGLDEQYF TGTGCCAGCAGTGAGCAGGGTCTCGACGAGCAGTACTTC
TRBD2 TRBJ2-2 TRBV6-2/TRBV6-3 . 16 CASSYSLAGNTGELFF TGTGCCAGCAGTTACTCCTTAGCGGGAAACACCGGGGAGCTGTTTTTT
. TRBJ1-4 TRBV7-9 . 17 CASSLGHGDTTNEKLFF TGTGCCAGCAGTTTGGGACATGGAGATACAACTAATGAAAAACTGTTTTTT